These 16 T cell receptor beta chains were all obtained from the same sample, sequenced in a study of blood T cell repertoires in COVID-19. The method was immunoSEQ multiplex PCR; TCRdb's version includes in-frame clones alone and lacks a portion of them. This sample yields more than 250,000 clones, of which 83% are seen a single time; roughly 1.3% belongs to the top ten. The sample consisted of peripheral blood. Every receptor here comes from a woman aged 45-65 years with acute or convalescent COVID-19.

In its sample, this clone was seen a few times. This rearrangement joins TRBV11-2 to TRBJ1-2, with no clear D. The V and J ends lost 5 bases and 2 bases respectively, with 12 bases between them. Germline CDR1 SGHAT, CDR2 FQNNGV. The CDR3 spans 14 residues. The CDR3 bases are TGTGCCAGCAGCGGTAATACACGAAACTATGGCTACACCTTC. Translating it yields CASSGNTRNYGYTF.

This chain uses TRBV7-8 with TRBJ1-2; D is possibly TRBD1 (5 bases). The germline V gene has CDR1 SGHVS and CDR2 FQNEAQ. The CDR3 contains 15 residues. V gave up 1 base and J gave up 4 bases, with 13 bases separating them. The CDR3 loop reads CASSLEGRYSYGYTF. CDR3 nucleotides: TGTGCCAGCAGCTTAGAGGGGCGCTACTCCTATGGCTACACCTTC.

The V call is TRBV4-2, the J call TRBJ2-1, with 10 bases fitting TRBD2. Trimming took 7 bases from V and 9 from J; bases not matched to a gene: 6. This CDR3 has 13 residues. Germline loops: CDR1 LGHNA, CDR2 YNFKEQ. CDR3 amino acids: CASNLAGVGEQFF. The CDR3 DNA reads TGTGCCAGCAATCTAGCGGGGGTAGGTGAGCAGTTCTTC.

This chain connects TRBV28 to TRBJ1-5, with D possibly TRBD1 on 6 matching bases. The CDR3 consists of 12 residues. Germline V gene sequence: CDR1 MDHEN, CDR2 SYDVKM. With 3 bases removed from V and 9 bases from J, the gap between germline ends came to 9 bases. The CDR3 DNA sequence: TGTGCCAGCAGTTTGGTACAGGGGCCCCAGCATTTT. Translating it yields CASSLVQGPQHF.

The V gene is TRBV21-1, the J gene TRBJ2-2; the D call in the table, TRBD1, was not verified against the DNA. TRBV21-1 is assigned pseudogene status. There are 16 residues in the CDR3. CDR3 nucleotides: TGTGCCAGCAGCAAAGGAGGGGGCGCGGACACCGGGGAGCTGTTTTTT. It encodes CASSKGGGADTGELFF.

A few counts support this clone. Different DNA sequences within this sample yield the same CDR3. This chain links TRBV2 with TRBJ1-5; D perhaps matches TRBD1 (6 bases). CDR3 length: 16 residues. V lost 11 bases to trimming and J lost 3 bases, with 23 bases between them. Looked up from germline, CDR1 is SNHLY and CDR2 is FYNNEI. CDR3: CACGRGGGGVNQPQHF. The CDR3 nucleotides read TGTGCCTGCGGGAGGGGTGGGGGCGGCGTCAATCAGCCCCAGCATTTT. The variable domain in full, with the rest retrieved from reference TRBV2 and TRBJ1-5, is EPEVTQTPSHQVTQMGQEVILRCVPISNHLYFYWYRQILGQKVEFLVSFYNNEISEKSEIFDDQFSVERPDGSNFTLKIRSTKLEDSAMYFCACGRGGGGVNQPQHFGDGTRLSIL.

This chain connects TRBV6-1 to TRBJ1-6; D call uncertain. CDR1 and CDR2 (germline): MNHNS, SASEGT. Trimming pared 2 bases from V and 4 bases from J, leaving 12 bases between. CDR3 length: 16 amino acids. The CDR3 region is CASSEQEAGYNSPLHF. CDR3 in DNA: TGTGCCAGCAGTGAACAGGAGGCTGGGTATAATTCACCCCTCCACTTT.

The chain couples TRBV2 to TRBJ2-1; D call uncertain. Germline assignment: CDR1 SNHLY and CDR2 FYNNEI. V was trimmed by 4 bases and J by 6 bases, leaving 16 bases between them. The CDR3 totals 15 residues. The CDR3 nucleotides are TGTGCCAGCAGTGGAATGCCTTTCCTATTCAATGAGCAGTTCTTC. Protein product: CASSGMPFLFNEQFF.

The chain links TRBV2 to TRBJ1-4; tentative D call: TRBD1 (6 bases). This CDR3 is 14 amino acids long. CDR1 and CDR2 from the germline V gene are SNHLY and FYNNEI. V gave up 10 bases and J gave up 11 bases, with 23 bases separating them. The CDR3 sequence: CATVRLNREGKLFF. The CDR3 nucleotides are TGTGCCACCGTCCGCCTAAACAGGGAGGGGAAACTGTTTTTT.

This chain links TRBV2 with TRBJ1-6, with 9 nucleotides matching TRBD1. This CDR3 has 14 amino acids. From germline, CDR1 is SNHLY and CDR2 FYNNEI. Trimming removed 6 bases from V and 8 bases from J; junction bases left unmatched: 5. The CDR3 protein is CASSPRQGDSPLHF. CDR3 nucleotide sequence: TGTGCCAGCAGCCCGAGACAGGGGGATTCACCCCTCCACTTT.

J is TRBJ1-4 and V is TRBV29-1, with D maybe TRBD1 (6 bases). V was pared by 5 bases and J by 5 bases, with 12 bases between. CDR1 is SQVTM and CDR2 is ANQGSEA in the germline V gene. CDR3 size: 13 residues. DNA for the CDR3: TGCAGCGTTCCAGGGCAGGGGAATGAAAAACTGTTTTTT. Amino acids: CSVPGQGNEKLFF.

The CDR3 DNA reads TGCAGTGCTGAGAAGAACACTGAAGCTTTCTTT. Translating gives CSAEKNTEAFF. This chain joins TRBV20-1 and TRBJ1-1; D unclear. Germline V lookup: CDR1 DFQATT, CDR2 SNEGSKA (reference sequence). The CDR3 runs 11 residues. Trimming took off 5 bases at V and 1 base at J, with 5 bases between the two ends.

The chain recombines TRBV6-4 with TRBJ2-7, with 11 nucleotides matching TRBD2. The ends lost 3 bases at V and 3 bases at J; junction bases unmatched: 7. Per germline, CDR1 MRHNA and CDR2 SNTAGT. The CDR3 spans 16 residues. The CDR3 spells CASSESSGGTCYEQYV. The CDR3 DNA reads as TGTGCCAGCAGTGAGTCTAGCGGGGGGACCTGCTACGAGCAGTACGTC.

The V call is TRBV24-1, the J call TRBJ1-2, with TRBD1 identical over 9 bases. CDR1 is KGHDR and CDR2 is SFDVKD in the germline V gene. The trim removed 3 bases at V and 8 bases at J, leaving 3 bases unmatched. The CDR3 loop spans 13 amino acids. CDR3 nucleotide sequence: TGTGCCACCAGTGATGGGACAGGGAGCGGCTACACCTTC. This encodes CATSDGTGSGYTF.

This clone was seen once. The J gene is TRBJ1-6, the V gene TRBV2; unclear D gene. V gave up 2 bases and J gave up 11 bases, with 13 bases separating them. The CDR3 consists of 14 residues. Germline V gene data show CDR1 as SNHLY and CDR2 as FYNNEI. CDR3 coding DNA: TGTGCCAGCAGTGAAAGTGGGTGGGAGGCACCCCTCCACTTT. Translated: CASSESGWEAPLHF.

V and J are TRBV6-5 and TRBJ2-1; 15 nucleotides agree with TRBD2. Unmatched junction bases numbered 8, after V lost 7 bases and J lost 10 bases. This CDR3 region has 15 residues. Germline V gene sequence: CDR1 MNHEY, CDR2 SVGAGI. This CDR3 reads CASTRTSGGAVEQFF. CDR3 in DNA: TGTGCCAGCACCCGGACTAGCGGGGGGGCCGTCGAGCAGTTCTTC.